The sample holds a few counts of the clone carrying this TCR beta chain. Its specificity is not known. The CDR3 sequence is 16 residues long. Unmatched junction bases numbered 7, after V lost 5 bases and J lost 4 bases. Looked up from germline, CDR1 is SEHNR and CDR2 is FQNEAQ (reference sequence). This sample stems from a study of cytomegalovirus exposure and HLA in healthy donors. Both 60 Vbeta primers and 13 Jbeta primers went into the PCR. Clones were read by immunoSEQ multiplex PCR, and TCRdb kept only the in-frame ones, dropping some. The repertoire holds under 200,000 clones, with about 65% as singletons. Study results and caveats: Presence/absence results assume similar sequencing depth per donor, which may not hold. It was shown in a later analysis that HLA-associated TCR beta chains were more clonally expanded than other, equally common chains.

The sequence came from a woman under 30 in good health and CMV-seropositive. The sample was PBMCs. The rearrangement links TRBV7-9 to TRBJ2-2; TRBD2 matches 10 bases. CDR3 protein: CASSDRTSGITGELFF. The CDR3 DNA reads as TGTGCCAGCAGCGACCGGACTAGCGGCATCACCGGGGAGCTGTTTTTT.